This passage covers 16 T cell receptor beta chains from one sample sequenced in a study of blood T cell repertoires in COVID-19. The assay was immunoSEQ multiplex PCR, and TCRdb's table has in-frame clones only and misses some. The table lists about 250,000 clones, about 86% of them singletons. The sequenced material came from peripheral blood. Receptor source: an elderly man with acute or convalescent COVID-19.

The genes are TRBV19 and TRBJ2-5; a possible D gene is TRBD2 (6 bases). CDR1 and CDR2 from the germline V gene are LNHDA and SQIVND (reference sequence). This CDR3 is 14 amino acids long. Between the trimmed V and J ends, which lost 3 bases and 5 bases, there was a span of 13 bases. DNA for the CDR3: TGTGCCAGTAGTATCCCGGGACTCGTGGAGACCCAGTACTTC. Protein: CASSIPGLVETQYF.

The CDR3 DNA sequence: TGTGCCAGCAGTACTCAAAGTGGGGCCAACGTCCTGACTTTC. Amino acids: CASSTQSGANVLTF. The chain has TRBV6-2 or TRBV6-3 and TRBJ2-6; D ambiguous. The germline CDR1 and CDR2 sequences are MNHEY and SVGEGT. The CDR3 runs to 14 residues. The V end lost 5 bases, the J end lost 3 bases, and 8 bases lay between the germline ends.

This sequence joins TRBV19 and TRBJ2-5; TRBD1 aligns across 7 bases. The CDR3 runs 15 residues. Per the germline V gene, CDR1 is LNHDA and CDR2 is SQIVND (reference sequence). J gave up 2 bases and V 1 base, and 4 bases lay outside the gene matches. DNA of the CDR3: TGTGCCAGTAGTATAGGGACAGGTCCACAAGAGACCCAGTACTTC. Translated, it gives CASSIGTGPQETQYF.

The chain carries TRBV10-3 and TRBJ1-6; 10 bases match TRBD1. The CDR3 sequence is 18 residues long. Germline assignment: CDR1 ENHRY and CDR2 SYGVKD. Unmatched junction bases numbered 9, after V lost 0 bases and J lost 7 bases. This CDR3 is CAISESPGTGVGNSPLHF. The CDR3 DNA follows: TGTGCCATCAGTGAGTCCCCCGGGACAGGGGTCGGGAATTCACCCCTCCACTTT.

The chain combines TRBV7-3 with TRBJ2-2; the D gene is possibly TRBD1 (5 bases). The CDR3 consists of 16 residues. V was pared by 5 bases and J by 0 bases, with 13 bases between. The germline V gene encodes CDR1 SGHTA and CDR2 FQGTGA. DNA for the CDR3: TGTGCCAGCAGCACCTCAGGGATAGCGAACACCGGGGAGCTGTTTTTT. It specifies CASSTSGIANTGELFF.

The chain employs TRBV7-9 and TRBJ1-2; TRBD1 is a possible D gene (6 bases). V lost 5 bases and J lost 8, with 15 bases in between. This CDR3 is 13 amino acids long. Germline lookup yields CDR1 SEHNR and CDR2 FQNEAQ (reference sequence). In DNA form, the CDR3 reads TGTGCCAGCAGCCCGGGACACGACGTCGGCTACACCTTC. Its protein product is CASSPGHDVGYTF.

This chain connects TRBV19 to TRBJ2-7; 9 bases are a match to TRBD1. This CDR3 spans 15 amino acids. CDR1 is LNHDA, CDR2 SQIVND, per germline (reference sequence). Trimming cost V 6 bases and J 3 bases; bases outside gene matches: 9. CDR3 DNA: TGTGCCAGTAGCATCCTCTCGGGACAGGGCTACGAGCAGTACTTC. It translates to CASSILSGQGYEQYF.

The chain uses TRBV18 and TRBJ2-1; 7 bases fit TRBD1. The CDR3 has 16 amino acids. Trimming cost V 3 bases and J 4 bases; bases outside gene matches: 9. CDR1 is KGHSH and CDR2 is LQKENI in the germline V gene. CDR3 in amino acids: CASSPSTGIGYNEQFF. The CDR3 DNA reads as TGTGCCAGCTCACCGTCGACAGGGATCGGGTACAATGAGCAGTTCTTC.

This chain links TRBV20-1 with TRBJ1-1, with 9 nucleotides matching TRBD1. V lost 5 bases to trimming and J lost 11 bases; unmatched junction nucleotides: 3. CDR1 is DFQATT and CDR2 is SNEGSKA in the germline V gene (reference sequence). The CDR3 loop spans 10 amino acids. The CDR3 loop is CSAQDRGAFF. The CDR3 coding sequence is TGCAGTGCTCAGGACAGGGGCGCTTTCTTT.

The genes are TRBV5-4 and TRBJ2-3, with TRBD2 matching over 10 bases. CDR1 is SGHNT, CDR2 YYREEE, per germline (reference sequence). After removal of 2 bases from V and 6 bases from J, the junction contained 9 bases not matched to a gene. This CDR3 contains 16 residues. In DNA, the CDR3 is TGTGCCAGCAGCTTCGGACTAGCGGAGGGCGGGGATACGCAGTATTTT. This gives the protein CASSFGLAEGGDTQYF.

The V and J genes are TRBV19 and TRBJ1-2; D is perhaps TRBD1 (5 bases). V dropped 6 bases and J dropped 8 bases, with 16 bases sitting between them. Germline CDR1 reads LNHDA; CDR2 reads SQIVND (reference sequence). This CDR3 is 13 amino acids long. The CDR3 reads CASSFDRRSGYTF. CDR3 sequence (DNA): TGTGCCAGTAGCTTCGACAGAAGGTCCGGCTACACCTTC.

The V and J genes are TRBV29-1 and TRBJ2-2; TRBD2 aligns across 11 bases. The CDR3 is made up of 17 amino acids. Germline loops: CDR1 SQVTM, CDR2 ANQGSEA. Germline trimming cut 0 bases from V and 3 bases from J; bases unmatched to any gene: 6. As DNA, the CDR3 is TGCAGCGTTGAAGATCCACTAGCGGGAGAATACACCGGGGAGCTGTTTTTT. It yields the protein CSVEDPLAGEYTGELFF.

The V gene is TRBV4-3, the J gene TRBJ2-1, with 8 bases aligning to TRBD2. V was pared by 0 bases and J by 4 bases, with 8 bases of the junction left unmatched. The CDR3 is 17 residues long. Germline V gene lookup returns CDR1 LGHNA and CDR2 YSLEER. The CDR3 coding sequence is TGCGCCAGCAGCCAAGAAACTAGCGGAGATGGATACAATGAGCAGTTCTTC. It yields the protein CASSQETSGDGYNEQFF.

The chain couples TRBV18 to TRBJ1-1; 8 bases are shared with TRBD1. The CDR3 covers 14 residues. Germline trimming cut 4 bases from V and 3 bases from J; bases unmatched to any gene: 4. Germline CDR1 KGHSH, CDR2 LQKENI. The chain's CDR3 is CASSRQGKDTEAFF. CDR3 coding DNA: TGTGCCAGCTCACGACAGGGGAAAGACACTGAAGCTTTCTTT.

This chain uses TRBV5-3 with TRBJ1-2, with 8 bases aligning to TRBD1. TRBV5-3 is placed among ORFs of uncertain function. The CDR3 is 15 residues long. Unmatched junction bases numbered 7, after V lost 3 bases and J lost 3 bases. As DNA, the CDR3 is TGTGCCAGAAGCTCCCGGCCACAGGGGGACTATGGCTACACCTTC. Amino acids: CARSSRPQGDYGYTF.

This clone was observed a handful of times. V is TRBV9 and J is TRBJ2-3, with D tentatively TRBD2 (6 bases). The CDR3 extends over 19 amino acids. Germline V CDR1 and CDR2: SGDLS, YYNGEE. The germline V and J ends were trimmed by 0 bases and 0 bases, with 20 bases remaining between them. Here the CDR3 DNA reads TGTGCCAGCAGCGTAGAGGGGTGCGGGACCCATTCTAGCACAGATACGCAGTATTTT. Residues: CASSVEGCGTHSSTDTQYF.